This T cell receptor beta chain was sequenced for a study of shared clonotypes between healthy human individuals. Clones were read by immunoSEQ multiplex PCR, and TCRdb kept only the in-frame ones, dropping some. The table shows 1,500,000 or so clones, with 96% occurring only once. V shed 3 bases and J shed 1 base, with 13 bases lying between them. The germline V gene has CDR1 MDHEN and CDR2 SYDVKM. This CDR3 region has 16 residues. The gene calls are TRBV28 and TRBJ2-4; no definite D call. The TCR comes from a young man in good health. The sample was naive CD4+ T cells sorted from blood. The subset is: CD45RA+ positively selected. The CDR3 reads CASSFIGIVAKNIQYF. DNA for the CDR3: TGTGCCAGCAGTTTTATTGGGATTGTTGCCAAAAACATTCAGTACTTC.